This T cell receptor beta chain was captured in a study of blood T cell repertoires in COVID-19. Study-wide context: Some COVID-19 samples were acute and others convalescent; all came from the United States, Italy and Spain.

This clone was counted ten times or more. The DNA is left out, because the CDR3 cannot be placed on it with certainty; the CDR3 is given as TCRdb lists it. TCRdb's table, derived via immunoSEQ multiplex PCR, lists solely in-frame clones and lacks some. The sample consists of fewer than 200,000 clones, 75% to 90% of them appearing once. Sequencing was performed on peripheral blood. The TCR sequence derives from a man between 60 and 75 years old with acute or convalescent COVID-19.

The CDR3 loop is CASSLVAGGSKPYF. This chain connects TRBV5-4 to TRBJ2-7; the D segment call TRBD2 is taken from the table without a DNA check. The germline V gene has CDR1 SGHNT and CDR2 YYREEE (reference sequence). Counting both end residues, the CDR3 totals 14 amino acids.